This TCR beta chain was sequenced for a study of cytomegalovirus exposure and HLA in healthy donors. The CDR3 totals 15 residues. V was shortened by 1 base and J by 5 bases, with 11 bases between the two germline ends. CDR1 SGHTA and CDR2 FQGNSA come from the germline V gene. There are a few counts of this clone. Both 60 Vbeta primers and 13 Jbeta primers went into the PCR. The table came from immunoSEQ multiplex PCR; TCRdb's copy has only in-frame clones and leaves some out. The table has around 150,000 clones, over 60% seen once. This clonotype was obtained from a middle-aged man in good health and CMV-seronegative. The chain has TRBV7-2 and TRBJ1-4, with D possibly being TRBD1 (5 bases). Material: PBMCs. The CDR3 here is CASSLDGRGNEKLFF. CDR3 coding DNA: TGTGCCAGCAGCTTAGACGGGCGGGGGAATGAAAAACTGTTTTTT.